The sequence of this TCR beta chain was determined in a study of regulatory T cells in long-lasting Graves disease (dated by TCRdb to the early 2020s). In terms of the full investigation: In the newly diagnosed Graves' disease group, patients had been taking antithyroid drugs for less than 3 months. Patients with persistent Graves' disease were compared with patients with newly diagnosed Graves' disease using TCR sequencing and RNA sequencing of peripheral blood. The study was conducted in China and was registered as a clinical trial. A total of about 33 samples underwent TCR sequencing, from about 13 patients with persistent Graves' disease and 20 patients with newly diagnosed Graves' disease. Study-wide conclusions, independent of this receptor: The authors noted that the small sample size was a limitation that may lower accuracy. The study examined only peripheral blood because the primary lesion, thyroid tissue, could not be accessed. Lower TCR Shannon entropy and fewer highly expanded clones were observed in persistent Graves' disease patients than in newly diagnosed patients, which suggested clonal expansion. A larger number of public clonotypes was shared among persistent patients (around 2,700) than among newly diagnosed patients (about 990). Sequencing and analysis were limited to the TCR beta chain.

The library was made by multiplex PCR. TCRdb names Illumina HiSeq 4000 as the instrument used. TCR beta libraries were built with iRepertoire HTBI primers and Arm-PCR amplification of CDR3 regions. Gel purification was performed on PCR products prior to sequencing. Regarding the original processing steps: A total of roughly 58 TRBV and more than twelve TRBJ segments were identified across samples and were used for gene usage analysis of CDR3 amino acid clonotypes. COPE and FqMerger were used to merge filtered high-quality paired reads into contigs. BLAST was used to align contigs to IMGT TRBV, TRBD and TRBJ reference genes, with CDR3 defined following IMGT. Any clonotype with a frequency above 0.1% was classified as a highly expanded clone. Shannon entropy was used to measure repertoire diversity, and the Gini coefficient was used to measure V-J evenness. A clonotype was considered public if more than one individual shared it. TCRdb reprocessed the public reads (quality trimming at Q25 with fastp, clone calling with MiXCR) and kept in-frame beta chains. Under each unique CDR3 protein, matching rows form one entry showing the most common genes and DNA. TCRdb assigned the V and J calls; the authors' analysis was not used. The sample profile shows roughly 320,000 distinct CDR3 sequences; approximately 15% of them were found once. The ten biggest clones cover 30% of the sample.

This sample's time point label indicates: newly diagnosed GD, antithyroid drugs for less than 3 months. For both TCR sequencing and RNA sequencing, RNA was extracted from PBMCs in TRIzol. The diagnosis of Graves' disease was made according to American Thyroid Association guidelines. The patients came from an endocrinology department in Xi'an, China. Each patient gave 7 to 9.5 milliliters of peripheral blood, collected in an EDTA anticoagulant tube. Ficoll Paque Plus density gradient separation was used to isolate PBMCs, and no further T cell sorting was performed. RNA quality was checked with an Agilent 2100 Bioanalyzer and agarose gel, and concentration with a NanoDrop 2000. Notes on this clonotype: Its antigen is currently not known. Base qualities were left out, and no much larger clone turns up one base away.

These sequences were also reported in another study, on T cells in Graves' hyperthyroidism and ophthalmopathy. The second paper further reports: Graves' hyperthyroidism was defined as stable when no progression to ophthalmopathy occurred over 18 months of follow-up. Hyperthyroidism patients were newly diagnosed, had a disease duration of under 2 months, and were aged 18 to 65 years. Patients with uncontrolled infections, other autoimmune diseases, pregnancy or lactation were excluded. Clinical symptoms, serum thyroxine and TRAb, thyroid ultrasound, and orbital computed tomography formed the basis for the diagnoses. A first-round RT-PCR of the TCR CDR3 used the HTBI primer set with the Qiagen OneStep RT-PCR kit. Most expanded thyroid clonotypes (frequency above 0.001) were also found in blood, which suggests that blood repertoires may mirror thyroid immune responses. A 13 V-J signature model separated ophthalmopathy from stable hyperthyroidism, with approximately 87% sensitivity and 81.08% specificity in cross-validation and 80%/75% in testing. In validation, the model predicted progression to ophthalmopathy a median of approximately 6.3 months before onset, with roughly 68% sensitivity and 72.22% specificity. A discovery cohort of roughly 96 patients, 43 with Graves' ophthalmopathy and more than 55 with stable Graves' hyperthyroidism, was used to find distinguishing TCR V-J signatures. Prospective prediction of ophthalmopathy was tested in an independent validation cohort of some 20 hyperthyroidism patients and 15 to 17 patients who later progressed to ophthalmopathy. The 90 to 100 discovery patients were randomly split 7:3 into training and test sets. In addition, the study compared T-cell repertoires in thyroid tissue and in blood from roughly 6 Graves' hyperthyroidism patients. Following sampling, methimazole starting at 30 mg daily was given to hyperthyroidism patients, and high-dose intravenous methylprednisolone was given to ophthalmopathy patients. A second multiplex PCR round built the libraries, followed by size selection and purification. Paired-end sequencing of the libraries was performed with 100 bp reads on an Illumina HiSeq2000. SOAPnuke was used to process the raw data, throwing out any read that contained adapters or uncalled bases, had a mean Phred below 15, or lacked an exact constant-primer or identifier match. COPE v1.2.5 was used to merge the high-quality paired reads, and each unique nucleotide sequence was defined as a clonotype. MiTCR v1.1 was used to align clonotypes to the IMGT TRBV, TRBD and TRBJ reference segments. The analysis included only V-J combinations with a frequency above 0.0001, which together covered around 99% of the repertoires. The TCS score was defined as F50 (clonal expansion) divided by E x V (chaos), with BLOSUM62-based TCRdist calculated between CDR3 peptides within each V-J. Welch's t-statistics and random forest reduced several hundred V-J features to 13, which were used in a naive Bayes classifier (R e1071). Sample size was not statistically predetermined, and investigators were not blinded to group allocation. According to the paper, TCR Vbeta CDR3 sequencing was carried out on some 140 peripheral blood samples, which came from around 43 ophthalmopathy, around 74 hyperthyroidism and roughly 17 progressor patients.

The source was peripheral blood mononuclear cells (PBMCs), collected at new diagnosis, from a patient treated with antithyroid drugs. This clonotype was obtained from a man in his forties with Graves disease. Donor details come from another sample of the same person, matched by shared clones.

The DNA sequence is given as TGCGCCAGCAGCGCCAGGCGGGGGGCACCAGTGAACACTGAAGCTTTCTTT. It translates as CASSARRGAPVNTEAFF. The chain is assembled from TRBV5-1 and TRBJ1-1, and TRBD1 may be the D gene, going by 6 matching bases. V and J are truncated by 4 bases and 0 bases respectively, leaving an intervening sequence of 19 bases. The CDR3 goes from the cysteine to the phenylalanine over 17 residues. The entry retains the CDR3 DNA only, 51 bases that are in frame from base 1. The germline V gene yields SGHRS for CDR1 and YFSETQ for CDR2.